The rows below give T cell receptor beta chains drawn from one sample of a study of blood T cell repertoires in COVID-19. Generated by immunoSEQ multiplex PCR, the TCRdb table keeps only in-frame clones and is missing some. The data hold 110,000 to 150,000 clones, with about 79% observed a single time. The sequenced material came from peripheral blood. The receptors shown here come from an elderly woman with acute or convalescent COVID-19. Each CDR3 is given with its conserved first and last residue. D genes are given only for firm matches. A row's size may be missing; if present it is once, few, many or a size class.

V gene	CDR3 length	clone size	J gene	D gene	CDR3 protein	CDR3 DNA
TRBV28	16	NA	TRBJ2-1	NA	CASSPGGFHSYNEQFF	TGTGCCAGCAGTCCTGGGGGCTTTCACTCCTACAATGAGCAGTTCTTC
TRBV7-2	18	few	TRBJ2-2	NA	CASSLVWEAGLNTGELFF	TGTGCCAGCAGCTTAGTATGGGAGGCAGGGTTGAACACCGGGGAGCTGTTTTTT
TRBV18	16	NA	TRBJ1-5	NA	CASSPPGLGGNQPQHF	TGTGCCAGCTCACCACCGGGACTCGGCGGGAATCAGCCCCAGCATTTT
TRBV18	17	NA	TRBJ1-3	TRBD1	CASSPRDSGYSGNTIYF	TGTGCCAGCTCACCACGGGACAGCGGGTACTCTGGAAACACCATATATTTT
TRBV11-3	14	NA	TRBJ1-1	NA	CASSLGGMNTEAFF	TGTGCCAGCAGCTTAGGAGGGATGAACACTGAAGCTTTCTTT
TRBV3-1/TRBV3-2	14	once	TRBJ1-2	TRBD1	CASSQQQGYYGYTF	TGTGCCAGCAGCCAACAACAGGGGTACTATGGCTACACCTTC
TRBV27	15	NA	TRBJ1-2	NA	CASSPGHGGAYGYTF	TGTGCCAGCAGTCCCGGACACGGGGGGGCCTATGGCTACACCTTC
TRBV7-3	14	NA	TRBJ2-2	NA	CASSSLSNTGELFF	TGTGCCAGCAGCTCCCTATCCAACACCGGGGAGCTGTTTTTT
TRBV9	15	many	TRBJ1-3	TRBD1	CASSVEGTGGSKLNF	TGTGCCAGCAGCGTCGAAGGGACAGGGGGCTCGAAGTTAAATTTT
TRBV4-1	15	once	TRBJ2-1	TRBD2	CASRELAGGLNEQFF	TGCGCCAGCAGGGAACTAGCGGGGGGGTTGAATGAGCAGTTCTTC
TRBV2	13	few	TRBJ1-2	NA	CASSREGENGYTF	TGTGCCAGCTCTCGCGAGGGGGAGAATGGCTACACCTTC
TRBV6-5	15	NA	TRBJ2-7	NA	CASSYSRAEAYEQYF	TGTGCCAGCAGTTACTCGAGGGCAGAGGCCTACGAGCAGTACTTC
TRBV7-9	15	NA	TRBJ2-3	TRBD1	CASSLRGQGADTQYF	TGTGCCAGCAGCTTAAGGGGACAGGGCGCAGATACGCAGTATTTT
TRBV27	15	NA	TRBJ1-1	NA	CASSLKDFRRTEAFF	TGTGCCAGCAGTTTAAAGGACTTCAGAAGGACTGAAGCTTTCTTT
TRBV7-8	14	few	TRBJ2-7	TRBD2	CASSPREVSYEQYF	TGTGCCAGCAGCCCCCGGGAGGTCTCCTACGAGCAGTACTTC
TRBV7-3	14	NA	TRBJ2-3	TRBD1	CASSLTGGADTQYF	TGTGCCAGCAGCTTGACAGGGGGCGCAGATACGCAGTATTTT
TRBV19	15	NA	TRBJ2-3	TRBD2	CASSIKRGNTDTQYF	TGTGCCAGTAGTATAAAGCGGGGGAACACAGATACGCAGTATTTT
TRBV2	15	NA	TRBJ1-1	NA	CASSVEEPGRTEAFF	TGTGCCAGCAGTGTTGAGGAGCCCGGTCGCACTGAAGCTTTCTTT
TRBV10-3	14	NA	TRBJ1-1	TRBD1	CASCPGTGGIGAFF	TGTGCCTCTTGTCCCGGGACAGGGGGAATTGGAGCTTTCTTT
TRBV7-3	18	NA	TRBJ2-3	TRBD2	CASSLNGLAGGREDTQYF	TGTGCCAGCAGCTTAAATGGCCTAGCGGGGGGCAGGGAAGATACGCAGTATTTT
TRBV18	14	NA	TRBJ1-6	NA	CASSSTVNNSPLHF	TGTGCCAGCTCATCGACAGTTAATAATTCACCCCTCCACTTT
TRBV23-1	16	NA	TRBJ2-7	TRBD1	CANSHAKTGPGDEQYF	TGCGCCAACAGTCACGCTAAGACAGGGCCCGGGGACGAGCAGTACTTC
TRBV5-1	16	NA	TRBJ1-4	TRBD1	CASSLKGQGGNEKLFF	TGCGCCAGCAGCTTGAAGGGACAGGGAGGTAATGAAAAACTGTTTTTT
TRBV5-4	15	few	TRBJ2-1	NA	CASTPQGLSYNEQFF	TGTGCCAGCACCCCCCAGGGGCTTTCCTACAATGAGCAGTTCTTC
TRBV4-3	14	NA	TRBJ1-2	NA	CASSQGGGNYGYTF	TGCGCCAGCAGCCAAGGCGGGGGGAATTATGGCTACACCTTC
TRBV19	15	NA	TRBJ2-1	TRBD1	CASKKSQGADNEQFF	TGTGCCAGTAAAAAGAGCCAGGGGGCCGACAATGAGCAGTTCTTC
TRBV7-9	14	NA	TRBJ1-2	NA	CASSPARVGYGYTF	TGTGCCAGCAGCCCGGCGAGGGTGGGCTATGGCTACACCTTC
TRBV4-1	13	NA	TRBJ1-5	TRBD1	CASSHTGGQPQHF	TGCGCCAGCAGCCACACAGGGGGTCAGCCCCAGCATTTT
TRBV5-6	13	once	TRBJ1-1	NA	CASSLGADTEAFF	TGTGCCAGCAGCTTGGGAGCCGACACTGAAGCTTTCTTT
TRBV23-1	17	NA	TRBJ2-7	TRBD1	CASSHPPGQGINYEQYF	TGCGCCAGCAGTCACCCCCCGGGACAGGGGATAAACTACGAGCAGTACTTC
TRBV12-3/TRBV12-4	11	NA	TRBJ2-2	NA	CASSSSGELFF	TGTGCCAGCAGTTCGTCGGGGGAGCTGTTTTTT
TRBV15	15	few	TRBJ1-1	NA	CATSRDRGRNTEAFF	TGTGCCACCAGCAGAGATCGAGGTAGGAACACTGAAGCTTTCTTT
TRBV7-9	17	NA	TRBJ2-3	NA	CAEGGTANEGTTDTQYF	TGTGCCGAGGGGGGGACCGCCAATGAGGGGACGACAGATACGCAGTATTTT
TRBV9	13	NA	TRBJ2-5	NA	CASSVNSGETQYF	TGTGCCAGCAGCGTTAACTCCGGGGAGACCCAGTACTTC
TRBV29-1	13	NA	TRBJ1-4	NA	CSFQQGSNEKLFF	TGCAGCTTCCAACAGGGATCTAATGAAAAACTGTTTTTT
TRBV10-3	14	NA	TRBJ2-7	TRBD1	CAIRDGTGGYEQYF	TGTGCCATCAGGGACGGGACAGGGGGCTACGAGCAGTACTTC
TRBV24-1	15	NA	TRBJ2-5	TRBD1	CATSDSGQLQETQYF	TGTGCCACCAGTGATTCGGGACAGCTTCAAGAGACCCAGTACTTC
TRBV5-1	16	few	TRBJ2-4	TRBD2	CASSLGGGLAKNIQYF	TGCGCCAGCAGCTTGGGCGGGGGACTAGCCAAAAACATTCAGTACTTC
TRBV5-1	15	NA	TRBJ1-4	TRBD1	CASSDQDRGSEKLFF	TGCGCCAGCAGCGACCAGGACAGGGGAAGTGAAAAACTGTTTTTT
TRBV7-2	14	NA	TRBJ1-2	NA	CASSPGALDYGYTF	TGTGCCAGCAGCCCTGGGGCCCTGGACTATGGCTACACCTTC
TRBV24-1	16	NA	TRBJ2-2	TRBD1	CATSKTGPLNTGELFF	TGTGCCACCAGCAAGACAGGGCCTCTGAACACCGGGGAGCTGTTTTTT